Below, 18 T cell receptor beta chains from the same sample are listed, as sequenced in a study of OX40 agonist ivuxolimab in advanced cancers. Sequencing was performed with immunoSEQ multiplex PCR; in TCRdb, only in-frame clones are kept and a portion is missing. Here the sample spans around 80,000 clones, 88% being singletons. Material: CD4+ or CD8+ T cells sorted from blood, obtained in a trial of the OX40 agonist ivuxolimab. The receptors originated from an adult with an advanced solid tumor such as melanoma, head and neck, liver or kidney cancer.

The V gene is TRBV18, the J gene TRBJ2-1, with 12 nucleotides matching TRBD2. CDR3 length: 18 residues. Germline assignment: CDR1 KGHSH and CDR2 LQKENI. V gave up 1 base and J gave up 6 bases; unmatched junction bases: 10. The chain's CDR3 is CASSPRLTSGSLGNEQFF. The CDR3, as DNA: TGTGCCAGCTCACCACGTTTGACTAGCGGGAGTTTGGGCAATGAGCAGTTCTTC. Variable domain in full (rest from reference TRBV18 and TRBJ2-1): NAGVMQNPRHLVRRRGQEARLRCSPMKGHSHVYWYRQLPEEGLKFMVYLQKENIIDESGMPKERFSAEFPKEGPSILRIQQVVRGDSAAYFCASSPRLTSGSLGNEQFFGPGTRLTVL.

This clone was picked up a small number of times. This chain uses TRBV7-2 with TRBJ2-4; D may be TRBD2 (7 bases). The CDR3 totals 15 residues. Germline V gene sequence: CDR1 SGHTA, CDR2 FQGNSA. V was clipped by 5 bases and J by 5 bases, with 16 bases between them. Here the CDR3 DNA reads TGTGCCAGCAGCCCCTTTCCGCGGGGGCAAAACATTCAGTACTTC. Residues: CASSPFPRGQNIQYF.

This clone was observed a handful of times. This chain's CDR3 is CASSRLPGTSFTEQFF. The CDR3 region has the DNA TGTGCCAGTAGTAGACTCCCCGGGACTAGCTTTACTGAGCAGTTCTTC. This chain connects TRBV19 to TRBJ2-1; 9 bases agree with TRBD2. This CDR3 is built from 16 residues. The J segment lost 9 bases and the V segment lost 4 bases, leaving 13 bases of the junction unmatched. Germline V gene sequence: CDR1 LNHDA, CDR2 SQIVND (reference sequence).

This clone was found a few times. This sequence joins TRBV27 and TRBJ2-3, with a tentative D call TRBD1 (6 bases). Germline V gene lookup returns CDR1 MNHEY and CDR2 SMNVEV (reference sequence). The CDR3 covers 14 residues. Between the trimmed V and J ends, which lost 5 bases and 2 bases, there was a span of 11 bases. The CDR3 DNA sequence: TGTGCCAGCAGTGGCCACAGGGTCACAGATACGCAGTATTTT. It encodes CASSGHRVTDTQYF.

This clone was seen many times. The rearrangement joins TRBV7-9 to TRBJ1-5; 8 positions match TRBD1. CDR1 and CDR2 from the germline V gene are SEHNR and FQNEAQ (reference sequence). This CDR3 comprises 16 residues. Trimming removed 5 bases from V and 4 bases from J; junction bases left unmatched: 10. The CDR3 spells CASSRDRTLGNQPQHF. In DNA, the CDR3 is TGTGCCAGCAGCCGGGACAGGACCCTGGGGAATCAGCCCCAGCATTTT.

About this clone: Compared with germline, one end of the junction differs, possibly owing to a read error. This sequence joins TRBV7-2 and TRBJ2-5, with D perhaps matching TRBD2 (5 bases). Germline V gene data show CDR1 as SGHTA and CDR2 as FQGNSA. CDR3 length: 14 amino acids. The CDR3 bases are TGTGCCAGCAGCGTAGCTGGGAGATGGGAGACCCAGTACTTC. Translating gives CASSVAGRWETQYF.

The gene calls are TRBV5-1 and TRBJ1-1, with D tentatively TRBD1 (6 bases). This CDR3 has 15 amino acids. The V end lost 0 bases, the J end lost 1 base, and 10 bases lay between the germline ends. CDR1 and CDR2 (germline): SGHRS, YFSETQ. The CDR3 loop reads CASSLDTGSNTEAFF. CDR3 bases: TGCGCCAGCAGCTTGGACACAGGGTCGAACACTGAAGCTTTCTTT.

The chain carries TRBV4-2 and TRBJ2-1; possibly TRBD2 for D (6 bases). The V and J ends lost 1 base and 2 bases respectively, with 9 bases between them. CDR1 LGHNA and CDR2 YNFKEQ come from the germline V gene. This CDR3 comprises 15 residues. CDR3 sequence reads: CASSQVGSTYNEQFF. CDR3 bases: TGTGCCAGCAGCCAAGTCGGGAGCACCTACAATGAGCAGTTCTTC.

The gene calls are TRBV2 and TRBJ1-2, with D possibly matching TRBD1 (5 bases). The V and J ends lost 8 bases and 2 bases respectively, with 9 bases between them. The CDR3 consists of 12 residues. CDR1 is SNHLY, CDR2 FYNNEI, per germline. CDR3 loop: CASLGGNYGYTF. The CDR3 coding sequence is TGTGCCAGCCTCGGGGGAAACTATGGCTACACCTTC.

The chain couples TRBV11-3 to TRBJ2-3, with TRBD2 matching over 14 bases. Germline loops: CDR1 SGHNT, CDR2 YENEEA. This CDR3 is 16 amino acids long. With V trimmed by 3 bases and J by 5 bases, 4 bases remained unmatched. DNA of the CDR3: TGTGCCAGCAGCTTGGGACTAGCGGGAGATCGAGATACGCAGTATTTT. Translating gives CASSLGLAGDRDTQYF.

The chain links TRBV2 to TRBJ2-1, with TRBD2 matching 12 bases. There are 15 residues in the CDR3. Germline CDR1 and CDR2: SNHLY and FYNNEI. J was trimmed by 4 bases and V by 6 bases; bases with no gene match: 4. The CDR3 sequence is CASRPGLAGYNEQFF. Here the CDR3 DNA reads TGTGCCAGCAGACCCGGACTAGCGGGGTACAATGAGCAGTTCTTC.

This chain joins TRBV11-2 and TRBJ2-2; D is undetermined. The CDR3 is 14 amino acids. Trimming pared 0 bases from V and 2 bases from J, leaving 4 bases between. Germline CDR1 and CDR2: SGHAT and FQNNGV. This CDR3 is CASSLDPNTGELFF. The CDR3 nucleotides read TGTGCCAGCAGCTTAGACCCAAACACCGGGGAGCTGTTTTTT.

V and J are TRBV10-3 and TRBJ2-7; D is undetermined. The CDR3 has 13 amino acids. V was clipped by 0 bases and J by 5 bases, with 8 bases between them. Per the germline V gene, CDR1 is ENHRY and CDR2 is SYGVKD. This CDR3 reads CAISESVRDEQYF. The CDR3 DNA reads as TGTGCCATCAGTGAGTCCGTCCGCGACGAGCAGTACTTC.

The rearrangement links TRBV30 to TRBJ2-3; TRBD2 agrees at 13 bases. The CDR3 loop spans 15 amino acids. CDR1 is GTSNPN and CDR2 is SVGIG in the germline V gene (reference sequence). Trimming took 2 bases from V and 7 from J; bases not matched to a gene: 6. In DNA, the CDR3 is TGTGCCTGGAGTTCGCGGACTAGCGGGAGTTATACGCAGTATTTT. It specifies CAWSSRTSGSYTQYF.

The chain joins TRBV30 to TRBJ2-1; D may correspond to TRBD1 or TRBD2 (5 bases each). Trimming removed 5 bases from V and 3 bases from J, with 14 bases in between. Germline lookup yields CDR1 GTSNPN and CDR2 SVGIG (reference sequence). The CDR3 runs to 14 residues. CDR3 protein: CAWSRGGYYNEQFF. CDR3 DNA sequence: TGTGCCTGGTCCCGGGGCGGATACTACAATGAGCAGTTCTTC.

The CDR3 DNA sequence: TGTGCCAGCAGTTTAGAGCGGAGAGGGGATACGCAGTATTTT. Translating it yields CASSLERRGDTQYF. The chain employs TRBV28 and TRBJ2-3, with a tentative D call TRBD2 (5 bases). Germline CDR1 and CDR2: MDHEN and SYDVKM. The V end lost 2 bases, the J end lost 6 bases, and 12 bases lay between the germline ends. The CDR3 length is 14 residues. Using reference TRBV28 and TRBJ2-3 for the parts outside the CDR3, the full variable domain is DVKVTQSSRYLVKRTGEKVFLECVQDMDHENMFWYRQDPGLGLRLIYFSYDVKMKEKGDIPEGYSVSREKKERFSLILESASTNQTSMYLCASSLERRGDTQYFGPGTRLTVL.

This chain connects TRBV7-3 to TRBJ2-1; D unresolved. Trimming stripped 0 bases from V and 10 bases from J, with 10 bases between. This CDR3 is built from 13 residues. Per the germline V gene, CDR1 is SGHTA and CDR2 is FQGTGA. CDR3 nucleotides: TGTGCCAGCAGCTTAACGTGGGTCTTGGAGCAGTTCTTC. Its protein product is CASSLTWVLEQFF.

The V gene is TRBV28, the J gene TRBJ1-1; 9 bases line up with TRBD1. The V gene's germline CDR1 is MDHEN and CDR2 SYDVKM. V shed 5 bases and J 1 base; nucleotides not matched to a gene: 5. This CDR3 region has 15 residues. Here the CDR3 DNA reads TGTGCCAGCAGTGCCTGGACAGGGGAGAACACTGAAGCTTTCTTT. This translates into CASSAWTGENTEAFF.